Listed here are 24 T cell receptor beta chains from one sample, sequenced in a study of blood T cell repertoires in COVID-19 (dated by TCRdb to about 2020). The library was made by the immunoSEQ multiplex PCR assay. Held by TCRdb, this immuneACCESS table contains in-frame sequences only and omits some clones. Under half of the omission traces to an unresolved V gene where checked; the cause of the rest is unknown. In all, the sample holds about 190,000 clones, and about 88% of those were seen once. The ten largest clonotypes hold 1.5% to 2% of the sample. Sequenced: peripheral blood. The receptors here all came from a young man with active or convalescent COVID-19.

This chain connects TRBV18 to TRBJ2-3; 11 bases map to TRBD2. Losses at the gene ends were 6 bases for V and 1 base for J; bases not matched to a gene: 6. CDR3 length: 16 amino acids. Germline V CDR1 and CDR2: KGHSH, LQKENI. This chain's CDR3 is CASSGSGLAGTDTQYF. CDR3 in DNA: TGTGCCAGCTCGGGGTCGGGACTAGCGGGCACAGATACGCAGTATTTT.

The rearrangement uses TRBV7-2 and TRBJ1-5; 8 bases line up with TRBD1. The CDR3 has 17 residues. Trimming at V came to 4 bases and at J to 0 bases, leaving 8 bases not matched to a gene. Germline V gene data show CDR1 as SGHTA and CDR2 as FQGNSA. The DNA of the CDR3 is TGTGCCAGCAGCTCCGGGACAGGTCTGAATAGCAATCAGCCCCAGCATTTT. It yields the protein CASSSGTGLNSNQPQHF. Full variable domain (outside the CDR3, taken from reference TRBV7-2 and TRBJ1-5): GAGVSQSPSNKVTEKGKDVELRCDPISGHTALYWYRQSLGQGLEFLIYFQGNSAPDKSGLPSDRFSAERTGGSVSTLTIQRTQQEDSAVYLCASSSGTGLNSNQPQHFGDGTRLSIL.

The chain employs TRBV5-5 and TRBJ1-4; no definite D call. V was shortened by 4 bases and J by 6 bases, with 13 bases between the two germline ends. Germline-derived CDR1 and CDR2 are SGHKS and YYEKEE (reference sequence). The CDR3 contains 14 residues. The CDR3 nucleotides read TGTGCCAGCAGCGATCTTAGTAGAGATGAAAAACTGTTTTTT. Translated, it gives CASSDLSRDEKLFF.

The rearrangement joins TRBV6-1 to TRBJ2-5; 10 bases are shared with TRBD1. J lost 5 bases, V lost 4 bases, and 10 bases had no gene match. CDR1 MNHNS and CDR2 SASEGT come from the germline V gene. CDR3 length: 16 residues. The CDR3 spells CASSVRRQGAGETQYF. The CDR3 coding sequence is TGTGCCAGCAGTGTTCGGAGACAGGGGGCGGGGGAGACCCAGTACTTC.

This chain connects TRBV2 to TRBJ1-1; D may be TRBD1 (6 bases). Per germline, CDR1 SNHLY and CDR2 FYNNEI. Trimming pared 4 bases from V and 0 bases from J, leaving 6 bases between. This CDR3 comprises 13 residues. DNA of the CDR3: TGTGCCAGCAGTGGGGACATGAACACTGAAGCTTTCTTT. Protein product: CASSGDMNTEAFF.

The V gene is TRBV6-1, the J gene TRBJ2-1, with a weak D call TRBD2 (6 bases). Germline V CDR1 and CDR2: MNHNS, SASEGT. CDR3 length equals 15 residues. The germline V and J ends were trimmed by 2 bases and 9 bases, with 17 bases remaining between them. The CDR3 reads CASSESSERGGEQFF. The CDR3 nucleotides are TGTGCCAGCAGTGAATCTAGCGAGAGAGGTGGTGAGCAGTTCTTC.

The chain has TRBV6-5 and TRBJ1-4; D remains unclear. The V gene lost 10 bases and the J gene lost 1 base, with 13 bases spanning the gap. The V gene's germline CDR1 is MNHEY and CDR2 SVGAGI. The CDR3 sequence is 14 residues long. CDR3 DNA sequence: TGTGCCACCAAAGACGGGTTAACTAATGAAAAACTGTTTTTT. This codes for CATKDGLTNEKLFF.

The chain has TRBV7-2 and TRBJ1-1; D ambiguous. The ends were cut back, 5 bases at V and 1 base at J, with 8 bases in the middle. The CDR3 extends over 13 amino acids. Germline V gives CDR1 SGHTA, CDR2 FQGNSA. The CDR3 nucleotides are TGTGCCAGCAGCGGCGGGGAGAACACTGAAGCTTTCTTT. Its translation is CASSGGENTEAFF.

This clone was recorded once. The rearrangement uses TRBV2 and TRBJ2-1; the D gene is possibly TRBD2 (6 bases). Germline V gene data show CDR1 as SNHLY and CDR2 as FYNNEI. Trimming shortened V by 7 bases and J by 9 bases, and 19 bases separated the two germline ends. This CDR3 contains 14 residues. CDR3 DNA: TGTGCCAGCACCCCACAGACTAGATCGGCTGAGCAGTTCTTC. This gives the protein CASTPQTRSAEQFF.

V usage is TRBV11-2 and J usage is TRBJ2-5, with D possibly being TRBD2 (7 bases). Trimming took off 8 bases at V and 5 bases at J, with 15 bases between the two ends. Germline CDR1 and CDR2: SGHAT and FQNNGV. CDR3 length: 13 amino acids. CDR3 in DNA: TGTGCCAGCGGTCGGGGGGACATGGAGACCCAGTACTTC. Protein: CASGRGDMETQYF.

The chain combines TRBV10-3 with TRBJ2-7; TRBD1 matches 8 bases. Germline CDR1 is ENHRY and CDR2 is SYGVKD. CDR3 length: 14 amino acids. The ends lost 4 bases at V and 2 bases at J; junction bases unmatched: 4. The CDR3 region is CAISAPGQAYEQYF. CDR3 nucleotides: TGTGCCATCAGTGCCCCGGGACAGGCCTACGAGCAGTACTTC.

This chain joins TRBV30 and TRBJ1-1, with D unclear. Trimming left V 2 bases short and J 4 bases short, with 14 bases between. In germline, CDR1 is GTSNPN, CDR2 SVGIG (reference sequence). This CDR3 has 14 residues. The CDR3 reads CAWSSLGGITEAFF. CDR3 DNA: TGTGCCTGGAGTTCCCTGGGAGGTATCACTGAAGCTTTCTTT.

This chain joins TRBV2 and TRBJ1-5; D perhaps matches TRBD1 (5 bases). The CDR3 consists of 13 residues. Germline V gives CDR1 SNHLY, CDR2 FYNNEI. Deletions cut 11 bases from V and 2 bases from J, with 13 bases between. As DNA, the CDR3 is TGTGCCTCGGGGGGAGAGGGCAATCAGCCCCAGCATTTT. Amino acids: CASGGEGNQPQHF. Filled out from reference TRBV2 and TRBJ1-5, the complete variable domain reads EPEVTQTPSHQVTQMGQEVILRCVPISNHLYFYWYRQILGQKVEFLVSFYNNEISEKSEIFDDQFSVERPDGSNFTLKIRSTKLEDSAMYFCASGGEGNQPQHFGDGTRLSIL.

The chain joins TRBV7-2 to TRBJ2-6, with D perhaps matching TRBD1 (6 bases). CDR3 length equals 16 residues. V was pared by 6 bases and J by 2 bases, with 14 bases between. CDR1 and CDR2 from the germline V gene are SGHTA and FQGNSA. CDR3 coding DNA: TGTGCCAGCAGGTCCACAGGGTTTCCTGGGGCCAACGTCCTGACTTTC. Protein product: CASRSTGFPGANVLTF. Filled out from reference TRBV7-2 and TRBJ2-6, the complete variable domain reads GAGVSQSPSNKVTEKGKDVELRCDPISGHTALYWYRQSLGQGLEFLIYFQGNSAPDKSGLPSDRFSAERTGGSVSTLTIQRTQQEDSAVYLCASRSTGFPGANVLTFGAGSRLTVL.

This chain joins TRBV14 and TRBJ2-1; D remains unclear. The germline V and J ends were trimmed by 1 base and 4 bases, with 5 bases remaining between them. The CDR3 is 13 amino acids. Germline V gene lookup returns CDR1 SGHDN and CDR2 FVKESK. The CDR3 DNA follows: TGTGCCAGCAGCCAAGCCAGATACAATGAGCAGTTCTTC. It encodes CASSQARYNEQFF.

J is TRBJ1-2 and V is TRBV6-1; D unclear. V was cut by 2 bases and J by 0 bases, with 10 bases left in between. CDR3 size: 15 residues. Germline assignment: CDR1 MNHNS and CDR2 SASEGT. CDR3 residues: CASSEIGGANYGYTF. CDR3 nucleotides: TGTGCCAGCAGTGAAATAGGCGGAGCTAACTATGGCTACACCTTC.

This clone was observed a single time. The CDR3 DNA reads as TGTGCCAGCAGCCGAGGGACAGGGTTGGGGGAGACCCAGTACTTC. Protein sequence: CASSRGTGLGETQYF. The J gene is TRBJ2-5, the V gene TRBV9; 9 positions agree with TRBD1. CDR3 length: 15 residues. Germline CDR1 and CDR2: SGDLS and YYNGEE. With 4 bases clipped from V and 5 bases from J, the junction kept 9 bases outside the gene matches.

The gene calls are TRBV10-3 and TRBJ2-2, with 7 bases identical to TRBD2. Trimming at V came to 2 bases and at J to 6 bases, leaving 6 bases not matched to a gene. The CDR3 consists of 15 residues. Germline V CDR1 and CDR2: ENHRY, SYGVKD. The CDR3 sequence is CAISEVTAGSGELFF. DNA for the CDR3: TGTGCCATCAGTGAGGTGACAGCGGGATCCGGGGAGCTGTTTTTT.

This chain connects TRBV5-1 to TRBJ2-5; 9 bases are shared with TRBD1. Per the germline V gene, CDR1 is SGHRS and CDR2 is YFSETQ. The trim removed 3 bases at V and 4 bases at J, leaving 13 bases unmatched. The CDR3 extends over 17 amino acids. The DNA of the CDR3 is TGCGCCAGCAGCTCGCGACAGGGGGATTTACAGGGAGAGACCCAGTACTTC. Translation gives CASSSRQGDLQGETQYF.

The chain links TRBV30 to TRBJ2-2, with a weak D call TRBD1 (6 bases). V was shortened by 3 bases and J by 0 bases, with 20 bases between the two germline ends. Germline V gives CDR1 GTSNPN, CDR2 SVGIG (reference sequence). The CDR3 sequence is 18 residues long. The CDR3 loop is CAWSVDPFRTANTGELFF. DNA of the CDR3: TGTGCCTGGAGCGTAGACCCTTTTCGGACAGCGAACACCGGGGAGCTGTTTTTT.

This chain uses TRBV19 with TRBJ2-1; 11 bases map to TRBD2. The junction had 4 bases not matched to a gene; V was cut back by 2 bases and J by 4 bases. Germline V CDR1 and CDR2: LNHDA, SQIVND (reference sequence). This CDR3 region has 16 residues. CDR3 nucleotide sequence: TGTGCCAGTAGTATATGGGGGACTAGCGGTTACAATGAGCAGTTCTTC. Amino acids: CASSIWGTSGYNEQFF.

This chain joins TRBV25-1 and TRBJ2-5, with TRBD2 as a possible D gene (6 bases). This CDR3 contains 15 residues. The germline CDR1 and CDR2 sequences are MGHDK and SYGVNS. The V gene lost 3 bases and the J gene lost 2 bases, with 13 bases spanning the gap. This CDR3 reads CASSDGGLRQETQYF. CDR3 in DNA: TGTGCCAGCAGTGACGGGGGACTCCGACAAGAGACCCAGTACTTC.

This clone was seen just once. The chain is built from TRBV6-2 or TRBV6-3 and TRBJ2-1; 7 nucleotides align to TRBD2. The germline CDR1 and CDR2 sequences are MNHEY and SVGEGT. This CDR3 is 14 amino acids long. Trimming at V came to 5 bases and at J to 5 bases, leaving 6 bases not matched to a gene. The CDR3 DNA sequence: TGTGCCAGCAGTCTTAGCGGGTCCCACAATGAGCAGTTCTTC. This encodes CASSLSGSHNEQFF.

The rearrangement uses TRBV7-3 and TRBJ2-1; a weak D match, TRBD1 (5 bases). Germline loops: CDR1 SGHTA, CDR2 FQGTGA. CDR3 length: 14 amino acids. Deletions cut 3 bases from V and 9 bases from J, with 15 bases between. In DNA form, the CDR3 reads TGTGCCAGCAGCTTTAGAGGACAAACCTCTGAGCAGTTCTTC. It translates to CASSFRGQTSEQFF.